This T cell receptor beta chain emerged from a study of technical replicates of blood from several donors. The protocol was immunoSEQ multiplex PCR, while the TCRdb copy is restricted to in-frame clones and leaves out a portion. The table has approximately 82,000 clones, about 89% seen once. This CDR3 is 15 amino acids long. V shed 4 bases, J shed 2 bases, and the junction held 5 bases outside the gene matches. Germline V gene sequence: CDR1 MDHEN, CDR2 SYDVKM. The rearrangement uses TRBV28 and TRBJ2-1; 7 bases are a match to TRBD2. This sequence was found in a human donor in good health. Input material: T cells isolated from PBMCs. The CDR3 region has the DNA TGTGCCAGCAGTTCTAGCGGAGGCCCCTACAATGAGCAGTTCTTC. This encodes CASSSSGGPYNEQFF.